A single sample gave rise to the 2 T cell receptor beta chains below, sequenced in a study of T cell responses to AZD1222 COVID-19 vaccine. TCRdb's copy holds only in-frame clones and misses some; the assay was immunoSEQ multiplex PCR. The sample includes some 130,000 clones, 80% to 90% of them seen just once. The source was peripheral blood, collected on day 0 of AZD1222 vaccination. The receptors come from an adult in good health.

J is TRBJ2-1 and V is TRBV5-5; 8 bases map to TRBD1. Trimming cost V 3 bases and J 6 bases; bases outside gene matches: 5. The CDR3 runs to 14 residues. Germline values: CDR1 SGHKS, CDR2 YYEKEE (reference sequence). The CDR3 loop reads CASSWGGQGNEQFF. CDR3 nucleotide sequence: TGTGCCAGCAGCTGGGGTGGACAGGGCAATGAGCAGTTCTTC. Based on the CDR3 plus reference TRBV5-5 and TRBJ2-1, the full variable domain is DAGVTQSPTHLIKTRGQQVTLRCSPISGHKSVSWYQQVLGQGPQFIFQYYEKEERGRGNFPDRFSARQFPNYSSELNVNALLLGDSALYLCASSWGGQGNEQFFGPGTRLTVL.

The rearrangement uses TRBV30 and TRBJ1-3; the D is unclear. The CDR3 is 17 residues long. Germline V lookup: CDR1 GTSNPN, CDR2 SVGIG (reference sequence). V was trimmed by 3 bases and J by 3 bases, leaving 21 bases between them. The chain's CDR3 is CAWSRLLRGFNGNTIYF. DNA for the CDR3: TGTGCCTGGAGCCGACTCCTTCGGGGTTTTAATGGAAACACCATATATTTT.